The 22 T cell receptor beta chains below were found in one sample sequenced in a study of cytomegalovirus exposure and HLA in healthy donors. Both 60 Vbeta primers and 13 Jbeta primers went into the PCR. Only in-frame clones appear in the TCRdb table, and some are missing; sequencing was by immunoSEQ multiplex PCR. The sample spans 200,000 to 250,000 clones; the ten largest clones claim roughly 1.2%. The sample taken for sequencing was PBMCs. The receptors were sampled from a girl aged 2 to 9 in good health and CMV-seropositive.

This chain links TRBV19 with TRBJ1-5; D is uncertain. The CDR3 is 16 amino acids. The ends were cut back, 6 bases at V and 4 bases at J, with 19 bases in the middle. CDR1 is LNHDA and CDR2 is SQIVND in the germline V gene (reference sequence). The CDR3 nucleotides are TGTGCCAGTAGCCCCCCGAACATACAGAAGAATCAGCCCCAGCATTTT. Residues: CASSPPNIQKNQPQHF.

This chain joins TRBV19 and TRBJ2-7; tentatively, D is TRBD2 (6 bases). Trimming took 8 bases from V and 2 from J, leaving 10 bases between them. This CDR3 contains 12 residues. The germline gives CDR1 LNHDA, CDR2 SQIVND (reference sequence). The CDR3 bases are TGTGCCAGTTCGGGGGAAACCTACGAGCAGTACTTC. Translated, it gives CASSGETYEQYF.

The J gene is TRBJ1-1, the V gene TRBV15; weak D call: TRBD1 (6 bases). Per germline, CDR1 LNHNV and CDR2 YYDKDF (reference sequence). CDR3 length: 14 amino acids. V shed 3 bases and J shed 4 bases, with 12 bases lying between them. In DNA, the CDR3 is TGTGCCACCAGCAGGAACAGGGCAGGCACTGAAGCTTTCTTT. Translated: CATSRNRAGTEAFF.

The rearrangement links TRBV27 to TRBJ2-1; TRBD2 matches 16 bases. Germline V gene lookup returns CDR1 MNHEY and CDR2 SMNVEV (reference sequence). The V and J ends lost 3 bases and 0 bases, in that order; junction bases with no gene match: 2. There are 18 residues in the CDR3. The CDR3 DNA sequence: TGTGCCAGCAGTTTGGGACTAGCGGGAGGGAGCTCCTACAATGAGCAGTTCTTC. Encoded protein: CASSLGLAGGSSYNEQFF.

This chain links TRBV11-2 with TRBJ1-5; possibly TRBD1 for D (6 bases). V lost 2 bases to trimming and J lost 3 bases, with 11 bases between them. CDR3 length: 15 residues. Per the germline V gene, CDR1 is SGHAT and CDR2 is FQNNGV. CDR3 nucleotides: TGTGCCAGCAGCTTAAGTACAGGGCTCAATCAGCCCCAGCATTTT. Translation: CASSLSTGLNQPQHF.

In DNA, the CDR3 is TGTGCCAGCACCATGACAGGGAGGTCCGAAGCTTTCTTT. Translated: CASTMTGRSEAFF. The V and J genes are TRBV5-5 and TRBJ1-1; 7 positions agree with TRBD1. Germline values: CDR1 SGHKS, CDR2 YYEKEE (reference sequence). Unmatched junction bases numbered 10, after V lost 6 bases and J lost 8 bases. The CDR3 spans 13 residues.

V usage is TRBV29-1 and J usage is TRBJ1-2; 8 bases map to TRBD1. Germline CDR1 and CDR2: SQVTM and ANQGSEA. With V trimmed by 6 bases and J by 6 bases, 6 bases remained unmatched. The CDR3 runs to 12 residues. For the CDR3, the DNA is TGCAGCGTGGGGGGACAGGTCCATGGCTACACCTTC. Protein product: CSVGGQVHGYTF.

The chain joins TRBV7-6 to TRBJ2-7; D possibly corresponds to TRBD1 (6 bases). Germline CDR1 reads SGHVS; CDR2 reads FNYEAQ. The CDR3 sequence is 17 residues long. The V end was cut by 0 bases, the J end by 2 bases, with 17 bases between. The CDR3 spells CASSLATGPWTPYEQYF. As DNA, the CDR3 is TGTGCCAGCAGCTTAGCTACAGGGCCATGGACACCCTACGAGCAGTACTTC.

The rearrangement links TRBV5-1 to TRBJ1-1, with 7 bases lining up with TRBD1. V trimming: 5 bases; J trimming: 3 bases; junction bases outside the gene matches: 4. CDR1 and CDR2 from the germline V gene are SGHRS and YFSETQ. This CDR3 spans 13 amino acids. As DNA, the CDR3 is TGCGCCAGCAGACGTCAGGGGGACACTGAAGCTTTCTTT. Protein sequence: CASRRQGDTEAFF.

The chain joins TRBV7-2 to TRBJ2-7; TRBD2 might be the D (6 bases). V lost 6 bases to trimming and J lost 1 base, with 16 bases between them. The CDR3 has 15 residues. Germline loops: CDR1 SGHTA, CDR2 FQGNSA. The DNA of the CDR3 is TGTGCCAGCAGACCGCAGGCGGGAAATTCCTACGAGCAGTACTTC. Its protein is CASRPQAGNSYEQYF.

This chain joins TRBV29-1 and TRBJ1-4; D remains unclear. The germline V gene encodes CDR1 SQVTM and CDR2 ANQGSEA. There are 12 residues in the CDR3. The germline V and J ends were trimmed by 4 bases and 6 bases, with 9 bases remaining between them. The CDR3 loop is CSVGTTYEKLFF. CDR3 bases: TGCAGCGTTGGGACTACCTATGAAAAACTGTTTTTT.

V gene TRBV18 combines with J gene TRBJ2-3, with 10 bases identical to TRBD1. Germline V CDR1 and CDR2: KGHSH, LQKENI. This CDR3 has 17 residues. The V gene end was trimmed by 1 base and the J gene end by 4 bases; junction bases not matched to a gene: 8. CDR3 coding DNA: TGTGCCAGCTCACCACGGAGACAGGGGGCTGTTGCAGATACGCAGTATTTT. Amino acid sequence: CASSPRRQGAVADTQYF.

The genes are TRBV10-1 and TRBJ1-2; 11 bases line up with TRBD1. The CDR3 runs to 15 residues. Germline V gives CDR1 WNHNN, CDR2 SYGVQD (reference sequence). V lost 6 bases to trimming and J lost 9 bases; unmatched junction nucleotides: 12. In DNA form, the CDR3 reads TGCGCCAGCAGCCCCACCCGGGACAGGGGGGGTAGCTACACCTTC. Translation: CASSPTRDRGGSYTF.

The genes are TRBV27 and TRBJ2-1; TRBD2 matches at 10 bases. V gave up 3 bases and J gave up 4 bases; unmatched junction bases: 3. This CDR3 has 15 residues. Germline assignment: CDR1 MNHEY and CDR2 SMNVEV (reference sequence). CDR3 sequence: CASSLASGSYNEQFF. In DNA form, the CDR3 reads TGTGCCAGCAGTTTGGCTAGCGGGAGTTACAATGAGCAGTTCTTC.

The CDR3 loop is CASSKRERDNEQFF. DNA of the CDR3: TGCGCCAGCAGCAAAAGGGAGCGGGACAATGAGCAGTTCTTC. The genes are TRBV5-1 and TRBJ2-1, with D possibly TRBD2 on 6 matching bases. CDR3 length equals 14 residues. V was shortened by 4 bases and J by 5 bases, with 13 bases between the two germline ends. The germline gives CDR1 SGHRS, CDR2 YFSETQ.

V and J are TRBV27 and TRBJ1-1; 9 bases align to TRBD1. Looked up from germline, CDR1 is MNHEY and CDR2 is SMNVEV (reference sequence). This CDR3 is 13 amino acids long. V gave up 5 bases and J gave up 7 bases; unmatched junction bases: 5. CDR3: CASSHRGQSEAFF. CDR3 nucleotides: TGTGCCAGCAGTCACAGGGGGCAGAGTGAAGCTTTCTTT.

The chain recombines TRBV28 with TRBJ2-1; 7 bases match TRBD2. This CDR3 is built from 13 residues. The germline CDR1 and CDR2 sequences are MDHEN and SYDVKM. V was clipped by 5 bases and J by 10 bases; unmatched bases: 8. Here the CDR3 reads CASSTGLVREQFF. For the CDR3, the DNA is TGTGCCAGCAGTACCGGACTAGTTCGGGAGCAGTTCTTC.

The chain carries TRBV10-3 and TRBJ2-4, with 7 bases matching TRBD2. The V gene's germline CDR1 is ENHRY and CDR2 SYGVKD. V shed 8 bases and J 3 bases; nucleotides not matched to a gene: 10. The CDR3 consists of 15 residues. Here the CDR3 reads CAIGEGGLDKNIQYF. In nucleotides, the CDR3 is TGTGCCATCGGGGAGGGAGGGCTCGACAAAAACATTCAGTACTTC.

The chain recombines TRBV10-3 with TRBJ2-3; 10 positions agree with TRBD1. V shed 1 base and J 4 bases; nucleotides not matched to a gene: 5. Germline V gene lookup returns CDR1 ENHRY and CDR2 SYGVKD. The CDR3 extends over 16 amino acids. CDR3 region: CAISEFGTGVSDTQYF. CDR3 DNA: TGTGCCATCAGTGAGTTCGGGACAGGGGTATCAGATACGCAGTATTTT.

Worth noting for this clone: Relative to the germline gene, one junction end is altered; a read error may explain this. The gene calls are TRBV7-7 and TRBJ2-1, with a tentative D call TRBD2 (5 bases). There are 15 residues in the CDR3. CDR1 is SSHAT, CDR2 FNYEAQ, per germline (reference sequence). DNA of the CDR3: TGTGCTAGCAGCTTCGGACTCAGCTCCTACAATGAGCAGTTCTTC. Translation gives CASSFGLSSYNEQFF.

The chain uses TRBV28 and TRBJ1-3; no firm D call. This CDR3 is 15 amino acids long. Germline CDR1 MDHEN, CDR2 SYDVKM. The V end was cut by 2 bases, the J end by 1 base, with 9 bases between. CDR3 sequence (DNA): TGTGCCAGCAGTTTAGGCAGGCTATCTGGAAACACCATATATTTT. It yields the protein CASSLGRLSGNTIYF.

This chain's CDR3 is CASSLITNTGELFF. The CDR3 region has the DNA TGCGCCAGCAGCTTGATAACAAACACCGGGGAGCTGTTTTTT. The chain uses TRBV5-1 and TRBJ2-2; D unresolved. The germline CDR1 and CDR2 sequences are SGHRS and YFSETQ. The CDR3 runs to 14 residues. V was clipped by 1 base and J by 2 bases, with 6 bases between them.